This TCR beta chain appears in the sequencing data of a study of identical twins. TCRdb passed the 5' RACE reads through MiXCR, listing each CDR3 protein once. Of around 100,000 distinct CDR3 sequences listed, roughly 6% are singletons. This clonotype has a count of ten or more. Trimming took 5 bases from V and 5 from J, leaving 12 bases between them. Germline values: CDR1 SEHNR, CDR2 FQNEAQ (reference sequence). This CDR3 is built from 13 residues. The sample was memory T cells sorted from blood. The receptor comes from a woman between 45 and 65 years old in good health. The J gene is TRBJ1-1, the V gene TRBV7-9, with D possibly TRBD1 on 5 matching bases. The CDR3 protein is CASSPNRGTEAFF. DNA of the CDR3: TGTGCCAGCAGCCCCAATAGGGGAACTGAAGCTTTCTTT.